The 2 T cell receptor beta chains below were found in one sample sequenced in a study of T-cell reconstitution after alpha-beta-depleted transplantation in children. This sample's TCRbeta library carried unique molecular identifier barcodes. TCRdb analysed the PCR reads with MiXCR anew, one entry per CDR3 protein. Found here are about 610,000 distinct CDR3 sequences, 8% to 11% of them singletons; the top ten hold about 4%. Sequenced here: PBMCs from the stem cell graft donor, sampled from the stem cell graft. The receptors originated from a human donor who donated a stem cell graft to a child with acute myeloid leukemia.

This clonotype was seen repeatedly, ten times or more. The CDR3 coding sequence is TGTGCCAGCAGTTCCCGAAGACTCTACAATGAGCAGTTCTTC. Translation: CASSSRRLYNEQFF. The chain uses TRBV12-3 or TRBV12-4 and TRBJ2-1; D not resolved. The CDR3 has 14 amino acids. V was pared by 4 bases and J by 3 bases, with 10 bases between.

V and J are TRBV3-1 and TRBJ1-6; 9 nucleotides line up with TRBD1. V lost 4 bases and J lost 7; bases outside the gene matches: 5. Looked up from germline, CDR1 is LGHDT and CDR2 is YNNKEL (reference sequence). The CDR3 has 15 residues. This chain's CDR3 is CASSLMDRGNSPLHF. The CDR3 nucleotides read TGTGCCAGCAGCCTTATGGACAGGGGAAATTCACCCCTCCACTTT.